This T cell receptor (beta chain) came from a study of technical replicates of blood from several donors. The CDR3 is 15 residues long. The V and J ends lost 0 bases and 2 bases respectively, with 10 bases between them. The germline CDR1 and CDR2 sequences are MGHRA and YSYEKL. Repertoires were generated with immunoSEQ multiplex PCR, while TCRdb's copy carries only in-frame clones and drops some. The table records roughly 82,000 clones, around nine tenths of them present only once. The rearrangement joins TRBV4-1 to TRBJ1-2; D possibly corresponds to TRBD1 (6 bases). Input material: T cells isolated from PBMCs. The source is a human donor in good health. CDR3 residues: CASSQDGQQNYGYTF. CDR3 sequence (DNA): TGCGCCAGCAGCCAAGACGGACAGCAAAACTATGGCTACACCTTC.